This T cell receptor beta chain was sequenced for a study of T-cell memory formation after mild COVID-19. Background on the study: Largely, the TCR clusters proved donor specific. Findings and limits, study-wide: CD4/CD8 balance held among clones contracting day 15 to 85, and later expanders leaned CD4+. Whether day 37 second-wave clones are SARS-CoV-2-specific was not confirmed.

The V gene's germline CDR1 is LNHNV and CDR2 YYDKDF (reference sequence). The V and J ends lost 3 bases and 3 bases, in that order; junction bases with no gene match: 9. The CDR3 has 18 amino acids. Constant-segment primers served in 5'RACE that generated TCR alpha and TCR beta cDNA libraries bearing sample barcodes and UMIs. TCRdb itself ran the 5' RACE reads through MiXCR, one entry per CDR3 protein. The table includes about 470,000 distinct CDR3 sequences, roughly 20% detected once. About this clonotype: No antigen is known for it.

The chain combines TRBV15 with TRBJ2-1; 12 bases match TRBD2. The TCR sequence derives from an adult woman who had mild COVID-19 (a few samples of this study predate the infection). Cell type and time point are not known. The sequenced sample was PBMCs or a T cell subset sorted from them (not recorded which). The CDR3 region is CATSRGFGTSGFYNEQFF. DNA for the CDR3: TGTGCCACCAGCAGGGGTTTTGGGACTAGCGGGTTCTACAATGAGCAGTTCTTC.